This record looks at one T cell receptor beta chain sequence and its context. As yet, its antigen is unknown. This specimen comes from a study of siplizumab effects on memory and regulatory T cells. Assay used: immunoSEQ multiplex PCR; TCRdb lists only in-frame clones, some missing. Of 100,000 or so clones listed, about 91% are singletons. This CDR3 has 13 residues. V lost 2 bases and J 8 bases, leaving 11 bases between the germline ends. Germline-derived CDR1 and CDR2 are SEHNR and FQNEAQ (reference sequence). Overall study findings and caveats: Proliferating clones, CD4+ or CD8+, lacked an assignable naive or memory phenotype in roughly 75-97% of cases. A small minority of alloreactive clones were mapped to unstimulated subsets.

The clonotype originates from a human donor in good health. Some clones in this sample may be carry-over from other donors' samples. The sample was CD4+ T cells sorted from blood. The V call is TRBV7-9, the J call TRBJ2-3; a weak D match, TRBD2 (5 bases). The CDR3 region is CASSLIGIATQYF. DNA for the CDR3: TGTGCCAGCAGCTTAATCGGGATTGCTACGCAGTATTTT.